This T cell receptor beta chain was observed in a study of somatic mutations in cytotoxic T cells in rheumatoid arthritis. In the study overall: Right after diagnosis, and before any treatment had started, patient peripheral blood (more than 27 ml EDTA) was drawn. The researchers flow-sorted some T-cell populations stained with V beta antibodies and got nearly 100% purity, and these included V beta1+ cells sequenced for TCRB. Findings and caveats of the study: Among fewer than 80 patients, roughly 8 showed a largest CD8+ clone that surpassed 20% of CD8+ cells.

Positive magnetic bead selection separated CD4+ and CD8+ cells, and flow cytometry confirmed purity. The germline V and J ends were trimmed by 8 bases and 4 bases, with 23 bases remaining between them. Germline V gene lookup returns CDR1 SGHVS and CDR2 FQNEAQ. The CDR3 has 16 amino acids. Repertoires were generated with immunoSEQ multiplex PCR, while TCRdb's copy carries only in-frame clones and drops some. The repertoire consists of about 4,800 clones, with around nine tenths occurring once and the leading ten covering around a third. Remarks on this clone: Its target is unknown.

The chain couples TRBV7-8 to TRBJ1-2, with TRBD1 as a possible D gene (5 bases). This receptor was identified in a woman aged 50 to 65 with rheumatoid arthritis. The sample taken for sequencing was CD8+ T cells sorted from blood. The CDR3 spells CASQDPPGGGVYGYTF. For the CDR3, the DNA is TGTGCCAGCCAAGACCCCCCCGGGGGGGGAGTCTATGGCTACACCTTC.